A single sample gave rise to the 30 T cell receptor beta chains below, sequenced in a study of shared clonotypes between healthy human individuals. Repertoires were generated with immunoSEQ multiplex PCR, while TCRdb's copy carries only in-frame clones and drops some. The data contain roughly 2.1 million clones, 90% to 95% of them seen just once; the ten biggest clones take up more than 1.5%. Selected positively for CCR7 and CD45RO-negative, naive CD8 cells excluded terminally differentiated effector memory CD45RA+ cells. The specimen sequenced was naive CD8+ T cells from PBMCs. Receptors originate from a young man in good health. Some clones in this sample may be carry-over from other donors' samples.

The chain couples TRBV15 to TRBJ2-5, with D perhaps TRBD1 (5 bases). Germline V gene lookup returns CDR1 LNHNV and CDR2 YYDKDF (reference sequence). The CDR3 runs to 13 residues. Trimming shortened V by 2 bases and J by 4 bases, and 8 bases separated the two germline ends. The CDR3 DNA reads TGTGCCACCAGCAGACTAGGGGTAGAGACCCAGTACTTC. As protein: CATSRLGVETQYF.

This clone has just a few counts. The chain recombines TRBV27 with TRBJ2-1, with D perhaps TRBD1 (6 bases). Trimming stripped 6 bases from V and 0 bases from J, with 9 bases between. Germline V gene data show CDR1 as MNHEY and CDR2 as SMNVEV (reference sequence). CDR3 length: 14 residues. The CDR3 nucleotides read TGTGCCAGCAGAACAGGGAGCTCCTACAATGAGCAGTTCTTC. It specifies CASRTGSSYNEQFF.

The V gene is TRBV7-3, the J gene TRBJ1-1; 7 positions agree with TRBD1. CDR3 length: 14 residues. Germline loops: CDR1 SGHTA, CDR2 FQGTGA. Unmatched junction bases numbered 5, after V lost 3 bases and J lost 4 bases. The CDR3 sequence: CASSLTGSGTEAFF. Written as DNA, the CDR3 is TGTGCCAGCAGCTTGACAGGGAGCGGCACTGAAGCTTTCTTT.

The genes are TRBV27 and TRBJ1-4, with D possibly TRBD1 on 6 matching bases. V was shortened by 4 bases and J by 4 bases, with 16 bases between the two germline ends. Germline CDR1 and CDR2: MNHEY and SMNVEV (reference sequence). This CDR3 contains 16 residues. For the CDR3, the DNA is TGTGCCAGCAGTTCCCGACAGGACGCGGGTAATGAAAAACTGTTTTTT. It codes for CASSSRQDAGNEKLFF.

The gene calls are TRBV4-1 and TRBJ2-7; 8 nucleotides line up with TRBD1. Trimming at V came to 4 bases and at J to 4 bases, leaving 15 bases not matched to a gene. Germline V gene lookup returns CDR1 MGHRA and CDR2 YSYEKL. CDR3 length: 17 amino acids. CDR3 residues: CASSPDGQGFRDYEQYF. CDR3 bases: TGCGCCAGCAGCCCCGACGGACAGGGCTTTCGGGATTACGAGCAGTACTTC.

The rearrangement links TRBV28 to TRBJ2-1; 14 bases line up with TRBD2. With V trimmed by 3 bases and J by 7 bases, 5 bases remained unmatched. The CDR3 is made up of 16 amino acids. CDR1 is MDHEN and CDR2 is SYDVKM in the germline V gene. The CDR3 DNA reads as TGTGCCAGCAGTTTGGGACTAGCGGGAGCTGGAAATGAGCAGTTCTTC. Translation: CASSLGLAGAGNEQFF. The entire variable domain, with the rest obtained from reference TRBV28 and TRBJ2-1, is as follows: DVKVTQSSRYLVKRTGEKVFLECVQDMDHENMFWYRQDPGLGLRLIYFSYDVKMKEKGDIPEGYSVSREKKERFSLILESASTNQTSMYLCASSLGLAGAGNEQFFGPGTRLTVL.

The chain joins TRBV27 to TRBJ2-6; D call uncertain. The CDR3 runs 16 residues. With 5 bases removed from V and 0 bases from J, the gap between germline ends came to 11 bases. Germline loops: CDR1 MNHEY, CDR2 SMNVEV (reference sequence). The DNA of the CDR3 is TGTGCCAGCAGTGAAGGGCCAGTCTCTGGGGCCAACGTCCTGACTTTC. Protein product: CASSEGPVSGANVLTF.

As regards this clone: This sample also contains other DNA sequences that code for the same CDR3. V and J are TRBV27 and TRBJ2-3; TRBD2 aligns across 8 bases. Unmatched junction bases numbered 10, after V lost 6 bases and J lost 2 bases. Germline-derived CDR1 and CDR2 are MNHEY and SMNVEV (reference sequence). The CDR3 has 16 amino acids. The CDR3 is CASSPSAGEITDTQYF. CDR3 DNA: TGTGCCAGCAGCCCATCAGCGGGGGAGATCACAGATACGCAGTATTTT.

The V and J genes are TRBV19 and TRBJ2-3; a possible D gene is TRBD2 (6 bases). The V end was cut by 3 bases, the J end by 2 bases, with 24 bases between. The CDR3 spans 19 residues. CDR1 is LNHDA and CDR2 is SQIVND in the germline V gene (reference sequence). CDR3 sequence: CASSILIERGIKLTDTQYF. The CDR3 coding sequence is TGTGCCAGTAGTATCTTAATCGAACGCGGGATCAAGCTCACAGATACGCAGTATTTT.

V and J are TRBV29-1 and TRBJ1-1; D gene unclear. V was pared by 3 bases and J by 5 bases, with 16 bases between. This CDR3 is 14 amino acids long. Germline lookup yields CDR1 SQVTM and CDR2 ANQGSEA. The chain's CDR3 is CSVDEGRGRTEAFF. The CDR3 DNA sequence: TGCAGCGTTGACGAGGGCCGGGGTCGGACTGAAGCTTTCTTT.

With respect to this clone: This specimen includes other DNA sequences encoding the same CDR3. Here the CDR3 reads CASSLRGNSNQPQHF. In DNA, the CDR3 is TGTGCCAGCAGTTTAAGGGGGAACAGCAATCAGCCCCAGCATTTT. J is TRBJ1-5 and V is TRBV27, with a weak D call TRBD1 (6 bases). Trimming pared 2 bases from V and 1 base from J, leaving 9 bases between. The CDR3 covers 15 residues. CDR1 and CDR2 (germline): MNHEY, SMNVEV (reference sequence).

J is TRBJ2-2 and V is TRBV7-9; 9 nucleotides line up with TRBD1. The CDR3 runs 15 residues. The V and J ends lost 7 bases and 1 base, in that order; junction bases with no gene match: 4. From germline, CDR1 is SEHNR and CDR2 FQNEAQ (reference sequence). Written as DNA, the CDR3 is TGTGCCAGCACGGGACAGGGAGTGAACACCGGGGAGCTGTTTTTT. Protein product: CASTGQGVNTGELFF. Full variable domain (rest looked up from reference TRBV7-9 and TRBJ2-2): DTGVSQNPRHKITKRGQNVTFRCDPISEHNRLYWYRQTLGQGPEFLTYFQNEAQLEKSRLLSDRFSAERPKGSFSTLEIQRTEQGDSAMYLCASTGQGVNTGELFFGEGSRLTVL.

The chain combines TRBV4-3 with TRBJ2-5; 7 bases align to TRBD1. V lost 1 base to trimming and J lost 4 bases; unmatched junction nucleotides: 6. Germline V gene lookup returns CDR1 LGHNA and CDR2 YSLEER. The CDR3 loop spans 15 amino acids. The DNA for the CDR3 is TGCGCCAGCAGCCAAGTGCACGCAGGGGGAGAGACCCAGTACTTC. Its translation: CASSQVHAGGETQYF.

Here the CDR3 DNA reads TGTGCCAGCAGCGCACTACCGGGACGCGGGCCATTTGAGCAGTTCTTC. This gives the protein CASSALPGRGPFEQFF. The chain joins TRBV9 to TRBJ2-1; either TRBD1 or TRBD2 may supply D (5 bases each). This CDR3 is 16 amino acids long. Germline V gives CDR1 SGDLS, CDR2 YYNGEE. Between the trimmed V and J ends, which lost 3 bases and 9 bases, there was a span of 22 bases.

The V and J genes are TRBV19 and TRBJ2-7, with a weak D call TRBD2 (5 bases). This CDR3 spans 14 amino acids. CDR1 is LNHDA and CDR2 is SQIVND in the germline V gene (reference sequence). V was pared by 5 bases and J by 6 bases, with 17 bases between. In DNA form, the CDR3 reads TGTGCCAGTAGTGACCCCAGAGGGTCGGGCGAGCAGTACTTC. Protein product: CASSDPRGSGEQYF.

The CDR3 DNA reads as TGTGCCAGCAGCTTAGCGCAAGAAGGGAACGAGCAGTACTTC. Translating it yields CASSLAQEGNEQYF. The chain recombines TRBV7-9 with TRBJ2-7; D unresolved. Germline-derived CDR1 and CDR2 are SEHNR and FQNEAQ (reference sequence). The CDR3 covers 14 residues. Trimming left V 0 bases short and J 5 bases short, with 11 bases between.

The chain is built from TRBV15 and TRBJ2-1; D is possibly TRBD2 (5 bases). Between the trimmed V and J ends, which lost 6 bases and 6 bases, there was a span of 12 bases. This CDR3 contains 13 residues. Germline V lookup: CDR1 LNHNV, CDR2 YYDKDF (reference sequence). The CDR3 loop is CATRGRASNEQFF. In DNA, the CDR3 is TGTGCCACCAGAGGGCGGGCGTCCAATGAGCAGTTCTTC.

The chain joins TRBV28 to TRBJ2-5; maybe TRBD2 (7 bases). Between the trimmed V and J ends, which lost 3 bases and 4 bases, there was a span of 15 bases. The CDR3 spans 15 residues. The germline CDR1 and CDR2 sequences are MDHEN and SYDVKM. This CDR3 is CASSLRGGLSETQYF. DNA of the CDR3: TGTGCCAGCAGTTTGAGGGGGGGTTTGTCAGAGACCCAGTACTTC.

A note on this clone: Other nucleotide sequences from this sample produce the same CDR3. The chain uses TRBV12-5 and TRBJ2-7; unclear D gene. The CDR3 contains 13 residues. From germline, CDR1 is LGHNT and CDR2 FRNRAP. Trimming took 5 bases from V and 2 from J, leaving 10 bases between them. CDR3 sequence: CASGLDRTYEQYF. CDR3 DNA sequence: TGTGCTAGTGGTCTGGACCGCACCTACGAGCAGTACTTC.

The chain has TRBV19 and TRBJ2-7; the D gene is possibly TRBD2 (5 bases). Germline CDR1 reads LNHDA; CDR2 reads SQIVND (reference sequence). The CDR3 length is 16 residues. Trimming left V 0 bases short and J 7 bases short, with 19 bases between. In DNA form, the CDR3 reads TGTGCCAGTAGTATAGAATCGGGGAAAGGAATTCGGGAGCAGTACTTC. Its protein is CASSIESGKGIREQYF.

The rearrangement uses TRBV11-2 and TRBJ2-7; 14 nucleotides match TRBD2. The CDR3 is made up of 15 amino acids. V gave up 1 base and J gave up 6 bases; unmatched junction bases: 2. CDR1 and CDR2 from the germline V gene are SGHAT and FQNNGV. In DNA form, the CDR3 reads TGTGCCAGCAGCTTAGCCGGACTAGCGGGAGGCGAGCAGTACTTC. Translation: CASSLAGLAGGEQYF.

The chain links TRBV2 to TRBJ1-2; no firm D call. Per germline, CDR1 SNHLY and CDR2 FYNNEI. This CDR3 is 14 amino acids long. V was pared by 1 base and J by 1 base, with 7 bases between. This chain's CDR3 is CASSEGVGNYGYTF. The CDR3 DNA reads TGTGCCAGCAGTGAAGGAGTAGGTAACTATGGCTACACCTTC. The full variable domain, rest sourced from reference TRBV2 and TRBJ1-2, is EPEVTQTPSHQVTQMGQEVILRCVPISNHLYFYWYRQILGQKVEFLVSFYNNEISEKSEIFDDQFSVERPDGSNFTLKIRSTKLEDSAMYFCASSEGVGNYGYTFGSGTRLTVV.

The DNA for the CDR3 is TGTGCCAGCAGTCCCTTTAGGGAGGCAACTGGGGCCAACGTCCTGACTTTC. It is translated as CASSPFREATGANVLTF. This rearrangement joins TRBV27 to TRBJ2-6; perhaps TRBD2 as D (6 bases). This CDR3 is 17 amino acids long. CDR1 MNHEY and CDR2 SMNVEV come from the germline V gene (reference sequence). Trimming shortened V by 5 bases and J by 2 bases, and 16 bases separated the two germline ends. The complete variable domain, with remaining parts taken from reference TRBV27 and TRBJ2-6, reads EAQVTQNPRYLITVTGKKLTVTCSQNMNHEYMSWYRQDPGLGLRQIYYSMNVEVTDKGDVPEGYKVSRKEKRNFPLILESPSPNQTSLYFCASSPFREATGANVLTFGAGSRLTVL.

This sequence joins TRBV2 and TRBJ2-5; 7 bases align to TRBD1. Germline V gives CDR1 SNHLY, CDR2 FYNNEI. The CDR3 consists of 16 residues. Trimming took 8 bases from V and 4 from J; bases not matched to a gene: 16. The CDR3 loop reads CASAAGAGGLIETQYF. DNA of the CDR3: TGTGCCAGCGCCGCCGGGGCAGGGGGTTTGATAGAGACCCAGTACTTC.

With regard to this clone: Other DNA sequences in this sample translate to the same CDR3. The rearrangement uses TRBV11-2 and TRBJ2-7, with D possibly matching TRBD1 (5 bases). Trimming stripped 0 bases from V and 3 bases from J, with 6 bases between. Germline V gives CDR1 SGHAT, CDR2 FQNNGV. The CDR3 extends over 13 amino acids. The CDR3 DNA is TGTGCCAGCAGCTTAGACAGGGTCTACGAGCAGTACTTC. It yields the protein CASSLDRVYEQYF.

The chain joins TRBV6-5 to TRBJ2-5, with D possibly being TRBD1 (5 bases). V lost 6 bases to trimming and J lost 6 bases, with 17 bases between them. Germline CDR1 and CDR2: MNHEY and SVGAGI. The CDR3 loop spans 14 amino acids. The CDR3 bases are TGTGCCAGCAGAGTCCTAGGGGAAGAAAAGACCCAGTACTTC. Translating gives CASRVLGEEKTQYF.

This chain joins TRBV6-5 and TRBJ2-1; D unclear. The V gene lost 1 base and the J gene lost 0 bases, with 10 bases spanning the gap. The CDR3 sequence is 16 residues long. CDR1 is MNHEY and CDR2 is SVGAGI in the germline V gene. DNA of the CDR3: TGTGCCAGCAGTTACTTTACAGCGAGCTCCTACAATGAGCAGTTCTTC. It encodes CASSYFTASSYNEQFF.

CDR3 protein: CASSVSSGRRRGTDTQYF. The CDR3 DNA reads TGCGCCAGCAGCGTTAGTAGCGGGAGAAGGAGAGGCACAGATACGCAGTATTTT. This chain links TRBV5-1 with TRBJ2-3; 9 positions match TRBD2. The CDR3 sequence is 18 residues long. J lost 1 base, V lost 4 bases, and 13 bases had no gene match. Per the germline V gene, CDR1 is SGHRS and CDR2 is YFSETQ.

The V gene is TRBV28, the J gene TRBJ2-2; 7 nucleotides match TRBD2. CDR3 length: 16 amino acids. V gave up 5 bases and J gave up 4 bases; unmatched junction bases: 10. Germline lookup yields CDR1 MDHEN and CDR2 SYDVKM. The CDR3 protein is CASSPRGGKFTGELFF. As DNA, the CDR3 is TGTGCCAGCAGTCCCCGGGGAGGGAAGTTCACCGGGGAGCTGTTTTTT.

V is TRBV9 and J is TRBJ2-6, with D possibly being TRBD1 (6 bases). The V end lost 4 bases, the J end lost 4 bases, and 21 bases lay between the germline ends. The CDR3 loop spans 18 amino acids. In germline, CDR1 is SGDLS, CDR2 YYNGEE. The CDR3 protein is CASSNTGTGQSGANVLTF. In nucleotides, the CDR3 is TGTGCCAGCAGCAACACAGGGACGGGGCAGTCCGGGGCCAACGTCCTGACTTTC.